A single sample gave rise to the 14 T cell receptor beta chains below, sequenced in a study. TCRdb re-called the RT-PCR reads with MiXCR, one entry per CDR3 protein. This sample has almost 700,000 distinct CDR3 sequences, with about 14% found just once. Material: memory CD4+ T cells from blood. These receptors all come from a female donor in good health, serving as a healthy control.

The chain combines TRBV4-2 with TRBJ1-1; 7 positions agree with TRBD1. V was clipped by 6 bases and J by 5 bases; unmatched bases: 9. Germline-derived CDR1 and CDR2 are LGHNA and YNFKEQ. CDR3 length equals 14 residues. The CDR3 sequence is CASRPGQLETEAFF. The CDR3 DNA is TGTGCCAGCAGACCGGGACAGTTGGAGACTGAAGCTTTCTTT.

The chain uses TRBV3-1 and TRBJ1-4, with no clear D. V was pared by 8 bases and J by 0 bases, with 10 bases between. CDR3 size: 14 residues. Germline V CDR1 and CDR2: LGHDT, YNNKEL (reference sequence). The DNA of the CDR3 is TGTGCCAGCGGCCTCGATTCAACTAATGAAAAACTGTTTTTT. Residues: CASGLDSTNEKLFF.

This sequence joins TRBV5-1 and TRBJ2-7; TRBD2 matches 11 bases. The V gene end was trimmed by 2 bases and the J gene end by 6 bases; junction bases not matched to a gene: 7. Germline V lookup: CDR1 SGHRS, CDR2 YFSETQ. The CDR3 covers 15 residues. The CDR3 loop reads CASSFTSGGNGEQYF. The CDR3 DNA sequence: TGCGCCAGCAGCTTTACTAGCGGGGGCAATGGCGAGCAGTACTTC.

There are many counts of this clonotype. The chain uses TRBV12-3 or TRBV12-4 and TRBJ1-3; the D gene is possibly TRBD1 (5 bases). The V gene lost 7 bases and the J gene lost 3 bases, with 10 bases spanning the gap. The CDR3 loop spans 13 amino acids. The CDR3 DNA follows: TGTGCCAGCACCCGGGGCTTTGGAAACACCATATATTTT. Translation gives CASTRGFGNTIYF.

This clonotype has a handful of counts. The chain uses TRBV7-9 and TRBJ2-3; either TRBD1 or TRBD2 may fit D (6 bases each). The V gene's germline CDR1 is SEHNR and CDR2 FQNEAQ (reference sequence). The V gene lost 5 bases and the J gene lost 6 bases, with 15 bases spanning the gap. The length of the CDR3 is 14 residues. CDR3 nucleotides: TGTGCCAGCAGCCCAGACCAGGGGAGGGATACGCAGTATTTT. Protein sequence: CASSPDQGRDTQYF.

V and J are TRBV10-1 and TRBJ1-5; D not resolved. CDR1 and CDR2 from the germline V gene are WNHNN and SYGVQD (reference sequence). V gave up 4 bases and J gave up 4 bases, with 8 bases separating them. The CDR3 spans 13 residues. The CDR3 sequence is CASSAYENQPQHF. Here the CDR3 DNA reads TGCGCCAGCAGTGCCTACGAGAATCAGCCCCAGCATTTT.

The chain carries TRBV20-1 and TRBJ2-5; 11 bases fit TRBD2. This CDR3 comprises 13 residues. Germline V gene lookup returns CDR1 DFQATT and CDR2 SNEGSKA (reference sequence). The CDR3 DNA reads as TGCAGCGGGACTAGCGGTATCCAGGAGACCCAGTACTTC. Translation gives CSGTSGIQETQYF.

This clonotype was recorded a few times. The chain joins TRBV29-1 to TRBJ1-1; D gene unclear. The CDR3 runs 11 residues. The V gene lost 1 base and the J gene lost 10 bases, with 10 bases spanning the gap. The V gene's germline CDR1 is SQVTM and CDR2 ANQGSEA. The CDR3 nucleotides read TGCAGCGTTGAAGGGACGGTGCGAGCTTTCTTT. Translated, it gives CSVEGTVRAFF.

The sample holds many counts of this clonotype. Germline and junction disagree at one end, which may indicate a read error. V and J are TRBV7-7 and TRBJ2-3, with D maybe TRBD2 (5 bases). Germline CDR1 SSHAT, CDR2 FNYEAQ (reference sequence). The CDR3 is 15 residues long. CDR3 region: CASSFGGPSTDTQYF. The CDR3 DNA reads TGTGCTAGCAGCTTTGGCGGGCCTAGCACAGATACGCAGTATTTT.

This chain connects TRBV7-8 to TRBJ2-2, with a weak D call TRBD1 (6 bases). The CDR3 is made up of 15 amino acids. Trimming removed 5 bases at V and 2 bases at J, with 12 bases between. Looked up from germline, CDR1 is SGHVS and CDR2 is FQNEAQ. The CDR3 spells CASSQGKGNTGELFF. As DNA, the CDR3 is TGTGCCAGCAGCCAGGGGAAGGGTAACACCGGGGAGCTGTTTTTT.

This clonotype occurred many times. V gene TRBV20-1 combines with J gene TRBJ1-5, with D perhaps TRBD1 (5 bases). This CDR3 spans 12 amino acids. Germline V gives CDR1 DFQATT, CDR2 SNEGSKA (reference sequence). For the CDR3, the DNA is TGCAGCGGGACCGGCGGCAATCAGCCCCAGCATTTT. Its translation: CSGTGGNQPQHF.

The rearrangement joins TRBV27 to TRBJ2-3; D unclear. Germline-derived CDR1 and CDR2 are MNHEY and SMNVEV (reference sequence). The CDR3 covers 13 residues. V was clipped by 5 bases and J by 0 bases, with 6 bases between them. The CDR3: CASSRISTDTQYF. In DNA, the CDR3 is TGTGCCAGCAGTCGGATTAGCACAGATACGCAGTATTTT.

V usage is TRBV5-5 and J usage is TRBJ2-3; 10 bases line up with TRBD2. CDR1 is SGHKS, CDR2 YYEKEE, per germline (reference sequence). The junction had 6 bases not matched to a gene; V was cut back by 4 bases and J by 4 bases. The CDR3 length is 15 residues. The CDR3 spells CASSTLAGVPDTQYF. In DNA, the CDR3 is TGTGCCAGCAGCACCCTAGCGGGAGTCCCAGATACGCAGTATTTT.

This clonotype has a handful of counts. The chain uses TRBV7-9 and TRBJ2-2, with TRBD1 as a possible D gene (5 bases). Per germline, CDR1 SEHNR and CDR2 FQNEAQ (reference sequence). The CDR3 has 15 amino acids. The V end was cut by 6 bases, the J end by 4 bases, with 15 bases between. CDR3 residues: CASRADTASTGELFF. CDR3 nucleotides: TGTGCCAGCAGGGCGGACACGGCGAGCACCGGGGAGCTGTTTTTT.